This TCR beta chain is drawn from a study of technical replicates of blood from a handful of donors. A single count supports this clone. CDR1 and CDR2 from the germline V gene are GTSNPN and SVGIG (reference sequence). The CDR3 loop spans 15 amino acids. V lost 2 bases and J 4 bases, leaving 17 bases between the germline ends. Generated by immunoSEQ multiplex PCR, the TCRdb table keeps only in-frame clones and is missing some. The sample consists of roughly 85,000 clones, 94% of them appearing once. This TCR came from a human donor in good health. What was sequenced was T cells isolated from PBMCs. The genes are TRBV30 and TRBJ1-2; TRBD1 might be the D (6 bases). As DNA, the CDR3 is TGTGCCTGGAGTTCCGGCACAGGGAACGGCTATGGCTACACCTTC. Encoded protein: CAWSSGTGNGYGYTF.